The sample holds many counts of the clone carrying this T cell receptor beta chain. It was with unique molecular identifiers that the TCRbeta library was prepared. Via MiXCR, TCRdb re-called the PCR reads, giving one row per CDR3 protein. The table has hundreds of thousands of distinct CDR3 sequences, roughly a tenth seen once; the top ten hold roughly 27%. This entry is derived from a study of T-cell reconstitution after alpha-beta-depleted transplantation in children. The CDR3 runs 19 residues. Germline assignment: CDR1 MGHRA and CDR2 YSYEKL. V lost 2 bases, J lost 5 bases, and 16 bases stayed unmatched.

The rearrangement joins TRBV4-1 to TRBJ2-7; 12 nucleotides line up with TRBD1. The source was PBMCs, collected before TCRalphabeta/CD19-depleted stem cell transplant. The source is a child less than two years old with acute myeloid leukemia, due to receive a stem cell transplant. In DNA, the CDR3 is TGCGCCAGCAGCCAATCCCGTCCCGGGACAGGGGGCGCTTTCCACGAGCAGTACTTC. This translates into CASSQSRPGTGGAFHEQYF.